The clone carrying this TCR beta chain was seen at least ten times. The 5'RACE template-switching step produced TCR cDNA and added a universal primer site and UMIs. TCRdb recomputed calls from the 5' RACE reads with MiXCR, one row per CDR3 protein. The data hold approximately 610,000 distinct CDR3 sequences, with 17% observed a single time. The data belong to a study of T cells after yellow fever vaccination. V was clipped by 6 bases and J by 4 bases, with 8 bases between them. CDR3 size: 12 residues. Source: PBMCs, taken around 5 days after the first yellow fever vaccination. This chain joins TRBV12-3 or TRBV12-4 and TRBJ2-3, with D uncertain. This clonotype was obtained from a man aged 18 to 29 who received the YFV17D yellow fever vaccine. CDR3 sequence: CASSPESDTQYF. The CDR3 coding sequence is TGTGCCAGCAGCCCGGAGTCAGATACGCAGTATTTT.